A single sample is the source of the 11 T cell receptor beta chains below, sequenced in a study of CD8 T cells in Susac syndrome. Reverse transcription of about 0.45 to 1 ug RNA was performed with random hexamers. One entry per CDR3 protein, called by TCRdb with MiXCR from the immunoSEQ multiplex PCR reads. The table includes roughly 120,000 distinct CDR3 sequences, approximately 96% detected once. The specimen was CD4+ T cells from PBMCs. Receptors originate from a human donor in good health.

The chain's CDR3 is CASSLEPSTYEQYF. The DNA for the CDR3 is TGTGCCAGCAGCTTAGAGCCGAGTACCTACGAGCAGTACTTC. V is TRBV7-2 and J is TRBJ2-7; D ambiguous. This CDR3 is built from 14 residues. The germline V gene has CDR1 SGHTA and CDR2 FQGNSA. V lost 1 base and J 2 bases, leaving 9 bases between the germline ends.

This chain links TRBV4-2 with TRBJ2-3; weak D call: TRBD2 (6 bases). V lost 5 bases, J lost 6 bases, and 21 bases lay in between. This CDR3 has 16 amino acids. Germline loops: CDR1 LGHNA, CDR2 YNFKEQ. CDR3 bases: TGTGCCAGCAGCAAGACTAGTTTGGGTTGGTTGGATACGCAGTATTTT. Protein sequence: CASSKTSLGWLDTQYF.

The chain carries TRBV20-1 and TRBJ2-5; weak D call: TRBD2 (6 bases). In germline, CDR1 is DFQATT, CDR2 SNEGSKA (reference sequence). CDR3 length equals 13 residues. Trimming took 3 bases from V and 6 from J, leaving 14 bases between them. Here the CDR3 reads CSASGGGAKTQYF. The CDR3 DNA follows: TGCAGTGCTAGCGGGGGAGGAGCTAAGACCCAGTACTTC.

The chain has TRBV5-1 and TRBJ2-2; 11 nucleotides match TRBD1. Germline assignment: CDR1 SGHRS and CDR2 YFSETQ. The ends lost 3 bases at V and 6 bases at J; junction bases unmatched: 4. The CDR3 totals 15 residues. The CDR3 sequence is CASSSGQGGPGELFF. In nucleotides, the CDR3 is TGCGCCAGCAGCTCGGGACAGGGGGGACCCGGGGAGCTGTTTTTT. The whole variable domain, filled in from reference TRBV5-1 and TRBJ2-2, reads KAGVTQTPRYLIKTRGQQVTLSCSPISGHRSVSWYQQTPGQGLQFLFEYFSETQRNKGNFPGRFSGRQFSNSRSEMNVSTLELGDSALYLCASSSGQGGPGELFFGEGSRLTVL.

The chain is built from TRBV3-1 and TRBJ2-1, with a tentative D call TRBD2 (5 bases). The CDR3 runs 15 residues. V was shortened by 1 base and J by 4 bases, with 11 bases between the two germline ends. Per germline, CDR1 LGHDT and CDR2 YNNKEL (reference sequence). CDR3 sequence reads: CASSQGFTSYNEQFF. CDR3 DNA sequence: TGTGCCAGCAGCCAAGGTTTTACTAGTTACAATGAGCAGTTCTTC.

The chain recombines TRBV27 with TRBJ2-4, with D tentatively TRBD1 (5 bases). The V gene's germline CDR1 is MNHEY and CDR2 SMNVEV (reference sequence). The CDR3 loop spans 13 amino acids. Trimming took 3 bases from V and 6 from J, leaving 9 bases between them. CDR3 nucleotides: TGTGCCAGCAGTTTTGTGCAGGGAAACATTCAGTACTTC. It encodes CASSFVQGNIQYF.

This chain connects TRBV6-1 to TRBJ2-7; D remains ambiguous. Germline values: CDR1 MNHNS, CDR2 SASEGT. V was pared by 0 bases and J by 12 bases, with 3 bases between. CDR3 length: 9 amino acids. This CDR3 is CASSEAGYF. CDR3 bases: TGTGCCAGCAGTGAAGCTGGGTACTTC.

This rearrangement joins TRBV5-4 to TRBJ2-5, with TRBD2 as a possible D gene (6 bases). V lost 3 bases and J 2 bases, leaving 14 bases between the germline ends. Germline V gives CDR1 SGHNT, CDR2 YYREEE (reference sequence). This CDR3 comprises 15 residues. As DNA, the CDR3 is TGTGCCAGCAGCTCCCAAGTGGCGGGACAAGAGACCCAGTACTTC. This sequence encodes CASSSQVAGQETQYF.

The rearrangement uses TRBV2 and TRBJ2-1; 11 bases are shared with TRBD2. Unmatched junction bases numbered 7, after V lost 5 bases and J lost 7 bases. From germline, CDR1 is SNHLY and CDR2 FYNNEI. The CDR3 extends over 15 amino acids. The CDR3 reads CASSQGLAGLNEQFF. The CDR3 DNA follows: TGTGCCAGCAGTCAAGGACTAGCGGGTTTGAATGAGCAGTTCTTC.

V and J are TRBV9 and TRBJ1-4; D call uncertain. CDR3 size: 14 residues. Trimming took off 0 bases at V and 8 bases at J, with 11 bases between the two ends. CDR1 is SGDLS and CDR2 is YYNGEE in the germline V gene. The CDR3 region is CASSVGTLGEKLFF. CDR3 sequence (DNA): TGTGCCAGCAGCGTAGGGACCCTTGGGGAAAAACTGTTTTTT. The whole variable domain, filled in from reference TRBV9 and TRBJ1-4, reads DSGVTQTPKHLITATGQRVTLRCSPRSGDLSVYWYQQSLDQGLQFLIQYYNGEERAKGNILERFSAQQFPDLHSELNLSSLELGDSALYFCASSVGTLGEKLFFGSGTQLSVL.

The chain employs TRBV29-1 and TRBJ2-3; TRBD1 aligns across 8 bases. The junction had 9 bases not matched to a gene; V was cut back by 7 bases and J by 0 bases. The length of the CDR3 is 15 residues. Germline assignment: CDR1 SQVTM and CDR2 ANQGSEA. Here the CDR3 DNA reads TGCAGCGCTGCCCAGGGACAGGATAGCACAGATACGCAGTATTTT. Its translation is CSAAQGQDSTDTQYF.